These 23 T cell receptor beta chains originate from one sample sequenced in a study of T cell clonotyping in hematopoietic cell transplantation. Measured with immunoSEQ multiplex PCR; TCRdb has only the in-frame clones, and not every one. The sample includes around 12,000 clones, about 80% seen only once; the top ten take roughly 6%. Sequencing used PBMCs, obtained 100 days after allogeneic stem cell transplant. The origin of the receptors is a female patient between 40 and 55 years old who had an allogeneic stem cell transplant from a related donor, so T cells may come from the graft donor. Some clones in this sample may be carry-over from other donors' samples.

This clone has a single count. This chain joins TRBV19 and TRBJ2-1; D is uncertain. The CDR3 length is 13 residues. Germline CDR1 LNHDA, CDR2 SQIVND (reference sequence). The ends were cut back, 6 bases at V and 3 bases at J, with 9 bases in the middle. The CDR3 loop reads CASRSLGYNEQFF. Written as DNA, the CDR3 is TGTGCCAGTAGGTCTTTGGGCTACAATGAGCAGTTCTTC.

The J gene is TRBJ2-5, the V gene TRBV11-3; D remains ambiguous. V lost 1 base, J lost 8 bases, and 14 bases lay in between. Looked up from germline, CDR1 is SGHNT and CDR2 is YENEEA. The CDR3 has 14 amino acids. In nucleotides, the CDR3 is TGTGCCAGCAGCTTAGGAGTCCGGAAGAGAACCCAGTACTTC. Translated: CASSLGVRKRTQYF.

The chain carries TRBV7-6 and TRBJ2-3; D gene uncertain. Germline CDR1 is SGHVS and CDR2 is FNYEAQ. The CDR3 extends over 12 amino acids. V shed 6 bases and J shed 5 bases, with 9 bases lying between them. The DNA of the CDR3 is TGTGCCAGCAGTCCCCAGGTAGATACGCAGTATTTT. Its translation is CASSPQVDTQYF. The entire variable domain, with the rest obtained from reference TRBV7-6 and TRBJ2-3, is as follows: GAGVSQSPRYKVTKRGQDVALRCDPISGHVSLYWYRQALGQGPEFLTYFNYEAQQDKSGLPNDRFSAERPEGSISTLTIQRTEQRDSAMYRCASSPQVDTQYFGPGTRLTVL.

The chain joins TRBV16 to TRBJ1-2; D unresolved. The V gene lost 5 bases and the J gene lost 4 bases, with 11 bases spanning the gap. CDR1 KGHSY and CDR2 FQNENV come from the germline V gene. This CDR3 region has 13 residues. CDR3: CASSVRKTYGYTF. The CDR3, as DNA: TGTGCCAGCAGCGTTAGAAAGACCTATGGCTACACCTTC.

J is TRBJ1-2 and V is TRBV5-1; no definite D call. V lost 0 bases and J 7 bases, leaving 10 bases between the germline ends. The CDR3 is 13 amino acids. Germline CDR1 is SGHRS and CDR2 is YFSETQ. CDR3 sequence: CASSLAGPGGYTF. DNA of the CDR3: TGCGCCAGCAGCTTGGCCGGGCCAGGTGGCTACACCTTC.

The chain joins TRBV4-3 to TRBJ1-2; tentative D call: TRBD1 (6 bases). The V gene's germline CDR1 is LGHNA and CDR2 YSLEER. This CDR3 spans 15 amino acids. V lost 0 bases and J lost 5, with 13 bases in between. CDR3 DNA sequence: TGCGCCAGCAGCCAAGATAGGGGGGAATTTTATGGCTACACCTTC. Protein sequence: CASSQDRGEFYGYTF.

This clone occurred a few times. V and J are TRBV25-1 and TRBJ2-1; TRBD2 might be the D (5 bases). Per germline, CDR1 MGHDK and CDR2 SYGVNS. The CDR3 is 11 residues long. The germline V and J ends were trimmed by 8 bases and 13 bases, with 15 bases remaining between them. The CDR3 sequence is CASARGPYQFF. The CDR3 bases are TGTGCCAGCGCCCGGGGTCCTTACCAGTTCTTC. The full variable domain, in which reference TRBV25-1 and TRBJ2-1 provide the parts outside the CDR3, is EADIYQTPRYLVIGTGKKITLECSQTMGHDKMYWYQQDPGMELHLIHYSYGVNSTEKGDLSSESTVSRIRTEHFPLTLESARPSHTSQYLCASARGPYQFFGPGTRLTVL.

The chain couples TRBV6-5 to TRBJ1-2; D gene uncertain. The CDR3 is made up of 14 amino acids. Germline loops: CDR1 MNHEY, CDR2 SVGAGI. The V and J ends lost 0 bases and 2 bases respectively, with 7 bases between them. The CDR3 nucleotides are TGTGCCAGCAGTTACTCGAGACAAAACTATGGCTACACCTTC. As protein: CASSYSRQNYGYTF.

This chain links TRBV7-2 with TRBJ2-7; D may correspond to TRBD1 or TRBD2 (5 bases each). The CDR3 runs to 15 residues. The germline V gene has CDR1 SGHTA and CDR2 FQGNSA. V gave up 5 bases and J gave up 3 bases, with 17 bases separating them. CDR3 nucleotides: TGTGCCAGCAGCCAGGGACCCGTAGCGTACTACGAGCAGTACTTC. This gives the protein CASSQGPVAYYEQYF.

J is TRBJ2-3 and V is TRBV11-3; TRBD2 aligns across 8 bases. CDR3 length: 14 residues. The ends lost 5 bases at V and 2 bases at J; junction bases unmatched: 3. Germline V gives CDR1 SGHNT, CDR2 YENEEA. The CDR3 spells CASSRGGNTDTQYF. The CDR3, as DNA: TGTGCCAGCAGCCGGGGGGGTAACACAGATACGCAGTATTTT.

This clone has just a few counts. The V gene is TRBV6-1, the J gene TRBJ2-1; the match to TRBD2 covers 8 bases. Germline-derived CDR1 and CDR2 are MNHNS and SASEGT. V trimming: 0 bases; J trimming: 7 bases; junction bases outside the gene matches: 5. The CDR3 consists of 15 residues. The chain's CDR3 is CASSEASGSANEQFF. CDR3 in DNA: TGTGCCAGCAGTGAAGCCAGCGGGAGCGCAAATGAGCAGTTCTTC.

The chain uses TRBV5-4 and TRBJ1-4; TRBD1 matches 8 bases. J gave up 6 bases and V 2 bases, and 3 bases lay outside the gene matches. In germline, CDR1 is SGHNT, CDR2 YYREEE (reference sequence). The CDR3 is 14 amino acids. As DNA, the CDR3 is TGTGCCAGCAGCTTATACAGGGGGGATGAAAAACTGTTTTTT. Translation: CASSLYRGDEKLFF.

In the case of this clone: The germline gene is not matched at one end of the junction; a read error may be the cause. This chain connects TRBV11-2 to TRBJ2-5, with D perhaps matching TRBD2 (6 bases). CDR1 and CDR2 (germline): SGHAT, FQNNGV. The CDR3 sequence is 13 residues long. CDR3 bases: TGTGCCAGCAGCTCCCGGCGGGAAGAGACTCAGTACTTC. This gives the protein CASSSRREETQYF.

This CDR3 is CASSYGQRSYEQYF. In nucleotides, the CDR3 is TGTGCCAGCAGTTACGGGCAGAGATCCTACGAGCAGTACTTC. The J gene is TRBJ2-7, the V gene TRBV6-5; no definite D call. Germline CDR1 is MNHEY and CDR2 is SVGAGI. The CDR3 runs to 14 residues. Deletions cut 2 bases from V and 1 base from J, with 9 bases between.

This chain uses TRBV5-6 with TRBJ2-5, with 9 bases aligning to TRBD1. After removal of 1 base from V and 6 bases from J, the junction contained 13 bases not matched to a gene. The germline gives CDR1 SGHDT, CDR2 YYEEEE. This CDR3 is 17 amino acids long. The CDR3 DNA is TGTGCCAGCAGCTTGCAGTTAGGGGACAGGGAGGGAAAGACCCAGTACTTC. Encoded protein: CASSLQLGDREGKTQYF. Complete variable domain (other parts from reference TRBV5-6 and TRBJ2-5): DAGVTQSPTHLIKTRGQQVTLRCSPKSGHDTVSWYQQALGQGPQFIFQYYEEEERQRGNFPDRFSGHQFPNYSSELNVNALLLGDSALYLCASSLQLGDREGKTQYFGPGTRLLVL.

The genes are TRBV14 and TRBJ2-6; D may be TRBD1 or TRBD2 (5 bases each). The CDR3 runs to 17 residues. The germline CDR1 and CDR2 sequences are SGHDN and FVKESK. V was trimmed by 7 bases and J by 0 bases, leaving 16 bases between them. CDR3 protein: CASKEGPPLSGANVLTF. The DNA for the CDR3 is TGTGCCAGCAAAGAGGGACCTCCACTCTCTGGGGCCAACGTCCTGACTTTC.

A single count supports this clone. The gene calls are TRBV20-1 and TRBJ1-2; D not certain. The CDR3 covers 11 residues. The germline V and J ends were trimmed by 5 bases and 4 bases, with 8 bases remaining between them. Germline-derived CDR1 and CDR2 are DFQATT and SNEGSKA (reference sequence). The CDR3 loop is CSAEGFYGYTF. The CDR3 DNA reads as TGCAGTGCTGAAGGGTTCTATGGCTACACCTTC.

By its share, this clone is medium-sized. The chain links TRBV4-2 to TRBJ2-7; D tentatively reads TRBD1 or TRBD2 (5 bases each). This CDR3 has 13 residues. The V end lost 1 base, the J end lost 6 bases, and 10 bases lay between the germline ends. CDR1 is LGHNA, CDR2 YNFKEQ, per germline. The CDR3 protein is CASSQVGGAEQYF. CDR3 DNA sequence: TGTGCCAGCAGCCAAGTTGGGGGAGCCGAGCAGTACTTC.

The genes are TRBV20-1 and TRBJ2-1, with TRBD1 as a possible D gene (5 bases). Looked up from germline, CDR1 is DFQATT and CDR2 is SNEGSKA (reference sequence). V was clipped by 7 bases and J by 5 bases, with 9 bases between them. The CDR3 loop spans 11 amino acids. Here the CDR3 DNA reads TGCAGTGGTAGGGGAAACAATGAGCAGTTCTTC. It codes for CSGRGNNEQFF.

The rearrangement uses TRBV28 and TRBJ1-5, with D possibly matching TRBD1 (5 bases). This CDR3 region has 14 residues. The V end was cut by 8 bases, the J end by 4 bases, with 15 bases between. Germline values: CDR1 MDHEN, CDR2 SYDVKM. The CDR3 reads CASSGPQENQPQHF. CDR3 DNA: TGTGCCAGCTCGGGACCCCAGGAGAATCAGCCCCAGCATTTT.

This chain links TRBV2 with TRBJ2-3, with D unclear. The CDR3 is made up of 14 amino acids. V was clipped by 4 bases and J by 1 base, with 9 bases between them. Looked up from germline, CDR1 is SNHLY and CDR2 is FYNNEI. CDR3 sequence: CASSALRGTDTQYF. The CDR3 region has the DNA TGTGCCAGCAGTGCTCTTAGGGGCACAGATACGCAGTATTTT.

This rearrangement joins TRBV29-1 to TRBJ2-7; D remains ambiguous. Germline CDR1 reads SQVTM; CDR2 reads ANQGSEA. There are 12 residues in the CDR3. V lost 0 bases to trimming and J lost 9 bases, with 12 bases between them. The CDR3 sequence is CSVEDQRLGQYF. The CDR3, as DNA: TGCAGCGTTGAAGATCAGAGGCTAGGGCAGTACTTC.

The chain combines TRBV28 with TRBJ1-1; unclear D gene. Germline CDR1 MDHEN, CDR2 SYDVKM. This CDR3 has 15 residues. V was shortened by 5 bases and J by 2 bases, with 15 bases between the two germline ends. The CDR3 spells CASSTPLGVNTEAFF. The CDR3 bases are TGTGCCAGCAGTACCCCCCTCGGAGTTAACACTGAAGCTTTCTTT.